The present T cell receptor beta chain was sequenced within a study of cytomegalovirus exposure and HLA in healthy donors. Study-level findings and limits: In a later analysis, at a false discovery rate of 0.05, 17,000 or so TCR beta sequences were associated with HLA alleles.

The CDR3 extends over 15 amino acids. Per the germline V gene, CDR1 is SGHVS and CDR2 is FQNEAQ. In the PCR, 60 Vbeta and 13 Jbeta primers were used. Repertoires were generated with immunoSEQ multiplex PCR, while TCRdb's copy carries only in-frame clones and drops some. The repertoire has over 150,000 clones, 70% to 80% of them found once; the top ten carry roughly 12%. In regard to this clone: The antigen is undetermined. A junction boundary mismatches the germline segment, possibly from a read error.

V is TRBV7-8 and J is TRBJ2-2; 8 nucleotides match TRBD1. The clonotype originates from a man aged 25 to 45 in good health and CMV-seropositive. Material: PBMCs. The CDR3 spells CVSSFRGRVTGELFF. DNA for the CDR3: TGTGTCAGCAGCTTCAGGGGGCGCGTCACCGGGGAGCTGTTTTTT.